This T cell receptor beta chain was retrieved from a study of OX40 agonist ivuxolimab in advanced cancers. Regarding the research as a whole: Ivuxolimab, which targeted the costimulatory receptor OX40 (CD134), was an agonistic, fully human IgG2 monoclonal antibody. Intravenous ivuxolimab was administered to patients every 2 weeks at six dose levels: 0.01, 0.1, 0.3, 1.5, 3 and 10 mg/kg. Of the 50 to 55 dose-escalation patients, hepatocellular carcinoma was present in some 19, melanoma in around 15, renal cell carcinoma in 9 and head and neck cancer in 9. A male proportion of roughly 80% and a mean age of about 60 years, ranging from 23 to 79, were recorded for the dose-escalation cohort. Patients were allowed to have had prior anti-PD-1, anti-PD-L1 or anti-CTLA-4 therapy, and less than 45% of the dose-escalation patients had previously received checkpoint inhibitors. Partial responses occurred in three dose-escalation patients, of whom one had hepatocellular carcinoma and two had cutaneous melanoma. Peripheral TCRbeta sequencing was intended to test whether TCR sequence diversity was altered and clonal T-cell expansion was caused by ivuxolimab. The paper reports the monotherapy dose-escalation portion (N ≈ 50 patients) of the phase I ivuxolimab trial.

Study-level results and caveats: At doses of 0.1 to 3.0 mg/kg, clonal expansion of both CD4+ and CD8+ T cells in blood was seen between baseline and week 6. Low levels of normalized T-cell clonal expansion were also shown by some nonresponding patients. In partial responders in the 0.1-3.0 mg/kg groups, normalized peripheral clonal expansion was found to be among the lowest, especially among CD8+ T cells. On average, CD8+ T cells showed more expanded clones than CD4+ T cells after ivuxolimab. Antigen specificity was not determined for the clonally expanded peripheral T cells.

The CDR3 covers 13 residues, taking in both the cysteine and the phenylalanine. Here the CDR3 DNA is all that survives: 39 bases in frame from base 1. Based on the germline V gene, the CDR1 and CDR2 sequences are SGHAT and FQNNGV. V is shortened by 8 bases, J by 2 bases, and the region joining them spans 12 bases. As regards this clone: The antigen it recognizes is unknown. No base quality information exists; no much larger clone differs at one position.

The trial excluded patients who had a history of autoimmune disease or were on systemic immunosuppression. In every dose cohort, peripheral blood was drawn for TCR sequencing at baseline, cycle 4 day 1, and cycle 7 day 1. The samples were taken from a phase I, first-in-human, multicenter, open-label dose-escalation trial of ivuxolimab. The trial enrolled adults with locally advanced or metastatic head and neck squamous cell, hepatocellular, melanoma or renal cell carcinoma. Before TCR sequencing, CD4+ and CD8+ T cells were separately sorted from peripheral blood. For sequencing of the TCRbeta CDR3 region, genomic DNA was extracted from the sorted cells. TCRbeta CDR3 regions were sequenced using the immunoSEQ Assay. TCRdb mirrors the immuneACCESS table, restricted to in-frame sequences. Some clones are absent from its copies; in checked studies, under half trace to an unresolved V gene, and the reason for the others is unknown. Across this sample there are about 120,000 clones, with roughly nine tenths seen only once. The top ten constitute 0.55% of the sample.

The chain employs TRBV11-2 and TRBJ2-5, and the D gene may be TRBD1, 6 bases matching. The sequence came from an adult with an advanced solid tumor such as melanoma, head and neck, liver or kidney cancer. The specimen was CD4+ or CD8+ T cells sorted from blood, collected in a trial of the OX40 agonist ivuxolimab. CDR3 reads: CASGTGTQETQYF. The DNA reads as follows: TGTGCCAGCGGGACCGGGACACAAGAGACCCAGTACTTC.